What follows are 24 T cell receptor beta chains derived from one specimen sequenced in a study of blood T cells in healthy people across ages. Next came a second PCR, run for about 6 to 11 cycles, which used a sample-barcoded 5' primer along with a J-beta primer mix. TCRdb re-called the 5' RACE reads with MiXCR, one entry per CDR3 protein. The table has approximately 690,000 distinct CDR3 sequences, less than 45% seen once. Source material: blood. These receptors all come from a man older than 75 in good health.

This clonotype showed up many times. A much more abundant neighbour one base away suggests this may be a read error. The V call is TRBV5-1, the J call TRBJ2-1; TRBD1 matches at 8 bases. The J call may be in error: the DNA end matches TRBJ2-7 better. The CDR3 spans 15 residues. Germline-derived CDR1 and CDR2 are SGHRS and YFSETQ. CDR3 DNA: TGCGCCAGCAGCTTGTCAGGGGGCCCCTACAATGAGCAGTACTTC. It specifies CASSLSGGPYNEQYF.

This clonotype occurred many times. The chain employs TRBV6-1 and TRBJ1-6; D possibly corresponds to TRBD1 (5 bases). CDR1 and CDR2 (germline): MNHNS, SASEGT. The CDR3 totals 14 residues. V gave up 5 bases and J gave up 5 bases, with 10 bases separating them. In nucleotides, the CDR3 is TGTGCCAGCAGTCGGCAGGGCGATAATTCACCCCTCCACTTT. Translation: CASSRQGDNSPLHF.

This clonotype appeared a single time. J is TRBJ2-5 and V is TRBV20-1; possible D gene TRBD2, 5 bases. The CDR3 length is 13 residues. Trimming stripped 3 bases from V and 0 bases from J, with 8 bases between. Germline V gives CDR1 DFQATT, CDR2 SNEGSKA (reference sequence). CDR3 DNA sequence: TGCAGTGCTAGGACTATCTACCAAGAGACCCAGTACTTC. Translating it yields CSARTIYQETQYF.

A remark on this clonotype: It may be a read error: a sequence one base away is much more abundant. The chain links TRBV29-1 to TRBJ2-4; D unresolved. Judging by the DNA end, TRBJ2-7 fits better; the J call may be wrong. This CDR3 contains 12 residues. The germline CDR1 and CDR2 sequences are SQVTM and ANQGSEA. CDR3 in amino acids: CSVSKSSYEQYF. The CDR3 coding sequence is TGCAGCGTTAGTAAGAGCTCCTACGAGCAGTACTTC.

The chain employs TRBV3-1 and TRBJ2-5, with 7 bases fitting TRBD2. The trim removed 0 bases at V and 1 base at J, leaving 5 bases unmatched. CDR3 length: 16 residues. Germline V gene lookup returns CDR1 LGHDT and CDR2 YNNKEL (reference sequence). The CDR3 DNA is TGTGCCAGCAGCCAAGAACTAGCGATAGCCCAAGAGACCCAGTACTTC. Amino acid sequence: CASSQELAIAQETQYF.

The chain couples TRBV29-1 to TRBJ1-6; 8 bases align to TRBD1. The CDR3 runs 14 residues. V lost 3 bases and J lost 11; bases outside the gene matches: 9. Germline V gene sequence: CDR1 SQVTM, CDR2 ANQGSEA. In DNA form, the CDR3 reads TGCAGCGTTGATGACGGACAGGGAGGTCCACCCCTCCACTTT. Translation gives CSVDDGQGGPPLHF. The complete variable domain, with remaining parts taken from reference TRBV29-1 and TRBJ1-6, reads SAVISQKPSRDICQRGTSLTIQCQVDSQVTMMFWYRQQPGQSLTLIATANQGSEATYESGFVIDKFPISRPNLTFSTLTVSNMSPEDSSIYLCSVDDGQGGPPLHFGNGTRLTVT.

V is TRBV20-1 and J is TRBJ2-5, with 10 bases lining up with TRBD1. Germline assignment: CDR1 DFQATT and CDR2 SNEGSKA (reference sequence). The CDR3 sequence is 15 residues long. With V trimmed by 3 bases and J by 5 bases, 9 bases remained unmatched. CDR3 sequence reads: CSASPTGQGLETQYF. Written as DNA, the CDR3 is TGCAGTGCTAGCCCAACGGGACAGGGGTTGGAGACCCAGTACTTC.

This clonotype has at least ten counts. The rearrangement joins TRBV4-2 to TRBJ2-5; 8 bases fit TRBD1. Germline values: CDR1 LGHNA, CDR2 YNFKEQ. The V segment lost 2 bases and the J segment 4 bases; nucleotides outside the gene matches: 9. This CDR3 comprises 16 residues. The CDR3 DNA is TGTGCCAGCAGCCAACAGGGGGCCGGGGCAGGAGAGACCCAGTACTTC. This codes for CASSQQGAGAGETQYF.

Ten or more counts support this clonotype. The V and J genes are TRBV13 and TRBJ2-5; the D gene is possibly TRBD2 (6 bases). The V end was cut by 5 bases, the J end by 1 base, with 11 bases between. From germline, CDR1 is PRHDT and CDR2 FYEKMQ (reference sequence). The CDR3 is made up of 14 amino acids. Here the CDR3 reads CASSVQGGQETQYF. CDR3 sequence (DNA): TGTGCCAGCAGCGTCCAGGGAGGCCAAGAGACCCAGTACTTC.

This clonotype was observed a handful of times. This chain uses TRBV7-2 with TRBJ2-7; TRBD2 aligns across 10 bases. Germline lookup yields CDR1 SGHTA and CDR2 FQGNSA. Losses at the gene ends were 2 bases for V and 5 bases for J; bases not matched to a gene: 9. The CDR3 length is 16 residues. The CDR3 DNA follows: TGTGCCAGCAGCTTACAATTTACTAGCGGGATGAACGAGCAGTACTTC. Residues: CASSLQFTSGMNEQYF.

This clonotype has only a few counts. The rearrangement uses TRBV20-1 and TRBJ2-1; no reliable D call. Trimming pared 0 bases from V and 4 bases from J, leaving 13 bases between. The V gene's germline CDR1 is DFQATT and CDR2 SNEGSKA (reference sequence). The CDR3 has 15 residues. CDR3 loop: CSARDIGQIYNEQFF. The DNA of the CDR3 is TGCAGTGCTAGAGATATAGGGCAAATTTACAATGAGCAGTTCTTC.

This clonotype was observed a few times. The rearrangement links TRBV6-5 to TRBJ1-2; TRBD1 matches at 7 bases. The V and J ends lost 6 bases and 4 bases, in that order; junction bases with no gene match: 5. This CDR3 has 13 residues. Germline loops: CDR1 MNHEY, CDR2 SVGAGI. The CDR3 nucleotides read TGTGCCAGCAGGCGGGACAGCAGCTATGGCTACACCTTC. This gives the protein CASRRDSSYGYTF.

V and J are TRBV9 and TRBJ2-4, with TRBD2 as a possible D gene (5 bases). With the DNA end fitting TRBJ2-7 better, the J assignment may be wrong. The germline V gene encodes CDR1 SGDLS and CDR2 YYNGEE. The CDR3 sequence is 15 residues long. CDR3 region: CASSSSSGTRYEQYF. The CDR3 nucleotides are TGTGCCAGCAGCTCCTCAAGCGGAACCCGCTACGAGCAGTACTTC.

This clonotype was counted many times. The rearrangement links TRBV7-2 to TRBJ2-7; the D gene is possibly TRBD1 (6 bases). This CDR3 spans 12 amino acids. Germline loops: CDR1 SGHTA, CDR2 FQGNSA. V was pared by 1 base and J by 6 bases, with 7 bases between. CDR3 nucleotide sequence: TGTGCCAGCAGCTTAGACAGGGTCGAGCAGTACTTC. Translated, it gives CASSLDRVEQYF.

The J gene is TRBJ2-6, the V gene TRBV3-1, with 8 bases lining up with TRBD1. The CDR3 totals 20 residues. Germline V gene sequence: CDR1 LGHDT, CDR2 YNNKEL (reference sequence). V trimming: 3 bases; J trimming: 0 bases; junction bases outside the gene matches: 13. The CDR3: CASSQHRVTGVSSGANVLTF. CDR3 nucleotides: TGTGCCAGCAGCCAGCACAGAGTGACAGGGGTATCCTCTGGGGCCAACGTCCTGACTTTC.

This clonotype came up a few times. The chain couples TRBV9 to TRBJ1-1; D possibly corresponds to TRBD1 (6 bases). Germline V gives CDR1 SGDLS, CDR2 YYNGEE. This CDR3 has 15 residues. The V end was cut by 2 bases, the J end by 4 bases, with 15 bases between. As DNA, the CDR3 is TGTGCCAGCAGCGTTGAAGACAGGCGTGGCACTGAAGCTTTCTTT. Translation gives CASSVEDRRGTEAFF. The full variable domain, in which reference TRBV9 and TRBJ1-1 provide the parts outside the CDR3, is DSGVTQTPKHLITATGQRVTLRCSPRSGDLSVYWYQQSLDQGLQFLIQYYNGEERAKGNILERFSAQQFPDLHSELNLSSLELGDSALYFCASSVEDRRGTEAFFGQGTRLTVV.

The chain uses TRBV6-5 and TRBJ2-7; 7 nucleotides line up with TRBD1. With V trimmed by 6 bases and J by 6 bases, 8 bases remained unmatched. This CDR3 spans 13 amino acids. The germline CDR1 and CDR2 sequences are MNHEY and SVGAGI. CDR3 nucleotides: TGTGCCAGCAGACCCCTGACAGGGACCGAGCAGTACTTC. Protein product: CASRPLTGTEQYF.

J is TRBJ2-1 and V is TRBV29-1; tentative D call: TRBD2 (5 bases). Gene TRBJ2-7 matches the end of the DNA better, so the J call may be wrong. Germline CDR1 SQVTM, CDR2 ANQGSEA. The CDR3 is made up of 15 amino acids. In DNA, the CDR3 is TGCAGCGTTGAAGATCAGGCTAGCTCCTACAATGAGCAGTACTTC. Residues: CSVEDQASSYNEQYF.

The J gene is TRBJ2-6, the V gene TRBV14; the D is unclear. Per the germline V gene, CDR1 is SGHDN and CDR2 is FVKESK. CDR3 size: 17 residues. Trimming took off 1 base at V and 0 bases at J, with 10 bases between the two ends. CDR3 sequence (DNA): TGTGCCAGCAGCCAAGTGTCACAGAGCTCTGGGGCCAACGTCCTGACTTTC. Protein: CASSQVSQSSGANVLTF. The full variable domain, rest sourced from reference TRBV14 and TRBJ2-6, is EAGVTQFPSHSVIEKGQTVTLRCDPISGHDNLYWYRRVMGKEIKFLLHFVKESKQDESGMPNNRFLAERTGGTYSTLKVQPAELEDSGVYFCASSQVSQSSGANVLTFGAGSRLTVL.

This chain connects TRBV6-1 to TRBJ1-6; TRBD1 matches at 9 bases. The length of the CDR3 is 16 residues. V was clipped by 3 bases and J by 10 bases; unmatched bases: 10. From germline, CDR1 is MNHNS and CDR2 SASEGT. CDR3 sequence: CASSDSRQGGGSPLHF. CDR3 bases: TGTGCCAGCAGTGATTCCAGACAGGGGGGAGGATCACCCCTCCACTTT.

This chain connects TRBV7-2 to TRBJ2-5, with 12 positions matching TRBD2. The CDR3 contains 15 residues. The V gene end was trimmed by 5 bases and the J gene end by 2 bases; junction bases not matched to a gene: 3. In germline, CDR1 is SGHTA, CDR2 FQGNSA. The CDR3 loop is CASSTGLAGQETQYF. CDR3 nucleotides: TGTGCCAGCAGCACCGGACTAGCGGGACAAGAGACCCAGTACTTC.

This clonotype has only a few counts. For the CDR3, the DNA is TGTGCCAGCAGTGAAGGACGGTATAGCAATCAGCCCCAGCATTTT. Protein sequence: CASSEGRYSNQPQHF. The gene calls are TRBV12-3 or TRBV12-4 and TRBJ1-5; D is uncertain. The CDR3 is 15 residues long. V was pared by 5 bases and J by 0 bases, with 11 bases between.

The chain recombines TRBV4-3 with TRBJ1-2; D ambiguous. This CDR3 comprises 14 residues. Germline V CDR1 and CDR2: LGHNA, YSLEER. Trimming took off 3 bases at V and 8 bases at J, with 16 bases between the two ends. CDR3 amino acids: CASSQDRAPGGYTF. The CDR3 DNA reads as TGCGCCAGCAGCCAGGATCGGGCCCCGGGCGGCTACACCTTC.

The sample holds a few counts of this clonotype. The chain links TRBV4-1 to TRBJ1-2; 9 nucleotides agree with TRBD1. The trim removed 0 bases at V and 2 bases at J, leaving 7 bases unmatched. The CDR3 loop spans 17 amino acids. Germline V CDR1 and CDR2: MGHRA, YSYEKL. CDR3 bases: TGCGCCAGCAGCCAAGAGGCCCGGGACAGGGTCAACTATGGCTACACCTTC. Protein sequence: CASSQEARDRVNYGYTF.